This entry lists 8 T cell receptor beta chains sequenced from one sample in a study of T-cell memory formation after mild COVID-19. TCRdb processed the 5' RACE reads anew with MiXCR; each CDR3 protein has one entry. Here the sample spans approximately 580,000 distinct CDR3 sequences, just over 20% being singletons. Source material: PBMCs or a T cell subset sorted from them (not recorded which). These receptors were obtained from an adult woman who had mild COVID-19 (a few samples of this study predate the infection). Cell type and time point are not known.

The chain carries TRBV6-5 and TRBJ2-5; 11 bases align to TRBD2. CDR1 is MNHEY and CDR2 is SVGAGI in the germline V gene. The V and J ends lost 3 bases and 4 bases, in that order; junction bases with no gene match: 4. The length of the CDR3 is 15 residues. CDR3 loop: CASSYATSGIETQYF. CDR3 nucleotides: TGTGCCAGCAGTTATGCGACTAGCGGGATAGAGACCCAGTACTTC.

This chain links TRBV25-1 with TRBJ1-2; 9 bases fit TRBD1. V trimming: 3 bases; J trimming: 8 bases; junction bases outside the gene matches: 10. The CDR3 sequence is 15 residues long. Germline V gene data show CDR1 as MGHDK and CDR2 as SYGVNS. Here the CDR3 reads CASSDSGQGLVGYTF. In DNA form, the CDR3 reads TGTGCCAGCAGTGATTCGGGACAGGGACTTGTCGGCTACACCTTC.

This clonotype was seen only a few times. The chain is built from TRBV7-2 and TRBJ1-1; 8 positions match TRBD1. Germline CDR1 SGHTA, CDR2 FQGNSA. Unmatched junction bases numbered 4, after V lost 3 bases and J lost 4 bases. This CDR3 is 14 amino acids long. As DNA, the CDR3 is TGTGCCAGCAGCTTCGACAGGGGTGGCACTGAAGCTTTCTTT. Translating it yields CASSFDRGGTEAFF.

This chain links TRBV12-3 or TRBV12-4 with TRBJ1-2; D not resolved. V was cut by 7 bases and J by 4 bases, with 10 bases left in between. The CDR3 totals 12 residues. For the CDR3, the DNA is TGTGCCAGCACTTCGACCGGCTATGGCTACACCTTC. Protein product: CASTSTGYGYTF.

There are many counts of this clonotype. This chain uses TRBV6-2 or TRBV6-3 with TRBJ2-1, with D possibly being TRBD2 (5 bases). CDR1 and CDR2 from the germline V gene are MNHEY and SVGEGT. The CDR3 extends over 16 amino acids. The ends were cut back, 4 bases at V and 1 base at J, with 14 bases in the middle. The CDR3 loop reads CASSSSTGRSYNEQFF. In nucleotides, the CDR3 is TGTGCCAGCAGTTCCTCGACTGGGAGATCCTACAATGAGCAGTTCTTC.

In this sample, this clonotype turned up a few times. V and J are TRBV6-5 and TRBJ2-7; TRBD2 is a possible D gene (5 bases). V was cut by 6 bases and J by 2 bases, with 14 bases left in between. The CDR3 consists of 14 residues. Germline lookup yields CDR1 MNHEY and CDR2 SVGAGI. The CDR3 DNA sequence: TGTGCCAGCAGGAACCGGGAAGCCCCCTACGAGCAGTACTTC. Translated, it gives CASRNREAPYEQYF.

The genes are TRBV15 and TRBJ2-7, with TRBD2 as a possible D gene (6 bases). Trimming removed 1 base from V and 2 bases from J, with 12 bases in between. Germline values: CDR1 LNHNV, CDR2 YYDKDF (reference sequence). The CDR3 consists of 15 residues. The CDR3 DNA sequence: TGTGCCACCAGCAGAGGGGCGGGGACCCCCTACGAGCAGTACTTC. Its translation is CATSRGAGTPYEQYF.

The chain recombines TRBV7-2 with TRBJ2-7, with D perhaps assigned TRBD1 or TRBD2 (5 bases each). Trimming cost V 5 bases and J 7 bases, with 24 bases left between them. The CDR3 covers 16 residues. Germline lookup yields CDR1 SGHTA and CDR2 FQGNSA. The chain's CDR3 is CASSDLRGGPTSEQYF. The CDR3 DNA reads as TGTGCCAGCAGCGACCTGAGGGGTGGGCCTACCTCTGAGCAGTACTTC. Using reference TRBV7-2 and TRBJ2-7 for the parts outside the CDR3, the full variable domain is GAGVSQSPSNKVTEKGKDVELRCDPISGHTALYWYRQSLGQGLEFLIYFQGNSAPDKSGLPSDRFSAERTGGSVSTLTIQRTQQEDSAVYLCASSDLRGGPTSEQYFGPGTRLTVT.